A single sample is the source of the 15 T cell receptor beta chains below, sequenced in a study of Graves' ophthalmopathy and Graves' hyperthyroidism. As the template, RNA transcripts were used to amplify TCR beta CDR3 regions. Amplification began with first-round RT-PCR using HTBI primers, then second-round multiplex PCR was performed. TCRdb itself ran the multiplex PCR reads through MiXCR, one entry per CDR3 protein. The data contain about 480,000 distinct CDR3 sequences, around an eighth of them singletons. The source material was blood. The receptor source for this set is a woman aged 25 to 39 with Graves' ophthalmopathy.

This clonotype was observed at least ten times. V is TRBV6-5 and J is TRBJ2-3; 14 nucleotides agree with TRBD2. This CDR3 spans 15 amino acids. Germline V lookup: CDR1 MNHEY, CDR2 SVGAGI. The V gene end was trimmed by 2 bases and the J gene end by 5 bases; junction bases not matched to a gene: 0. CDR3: CASSYGTSGGDTQYF. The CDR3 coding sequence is TGTGCCAGCAGTTACGGGACTAGCGGGGGAGATACGCAGTATTTT.

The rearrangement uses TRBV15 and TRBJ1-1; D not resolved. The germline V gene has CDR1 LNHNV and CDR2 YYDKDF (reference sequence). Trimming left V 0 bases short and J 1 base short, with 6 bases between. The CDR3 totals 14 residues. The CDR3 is CATSRDRANTEAFF. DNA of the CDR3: TGTGCCACCAGCAGAGATAGGGCGAACACTGAAGCTTTCTTT. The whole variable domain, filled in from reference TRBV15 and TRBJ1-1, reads DAMVIQNPRYQVTQFGKPVTLSCSQTLNHNVMYWYQQKSSQAPKLLFHYYDKDFNNEADTPDNFQSRRPNTSFCFLDIRSPGLGDTAMYLCATSRDRANTEAFFGQGTRLTVV.

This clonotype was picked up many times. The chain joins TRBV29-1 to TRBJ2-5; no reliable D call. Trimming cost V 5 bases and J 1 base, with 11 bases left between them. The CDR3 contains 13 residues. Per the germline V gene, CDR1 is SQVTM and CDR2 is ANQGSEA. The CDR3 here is CSVRSASQETQYF. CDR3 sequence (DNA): TGCAGCGTTCGAAGTGCCAGCCAAGAGACCCAGTACTTC. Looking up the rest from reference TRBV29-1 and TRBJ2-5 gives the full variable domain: SAVISQKPSRDICQRGTSLTIQCQVDSQVTMMFWYRQQPGQSLTLIATANQGSEATYESGFVIDKFPISRPNLTFSTLTVSNMSPEDSSIYLCSVRSASQETQYFGPGTRLLVL.

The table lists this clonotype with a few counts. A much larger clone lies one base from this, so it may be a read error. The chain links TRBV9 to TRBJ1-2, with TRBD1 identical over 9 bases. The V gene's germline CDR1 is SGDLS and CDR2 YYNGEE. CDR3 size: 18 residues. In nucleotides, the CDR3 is TGTGCCGGCAGCGCCCCAGGCGGACAGGGGCACGAGACAAATGGCTACACCTTC. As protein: CAGSAPGGQGHETNGYTF.

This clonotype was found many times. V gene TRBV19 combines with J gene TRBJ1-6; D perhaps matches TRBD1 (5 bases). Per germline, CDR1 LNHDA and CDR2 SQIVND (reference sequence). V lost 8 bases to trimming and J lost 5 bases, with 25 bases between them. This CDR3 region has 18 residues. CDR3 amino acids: CASSLFRGQARDNSPLHF. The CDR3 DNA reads TGTGCCAGTTCCCTATTCCGGGGCCAAGCAAGGGATAATTCACCCCTCCACTTT.

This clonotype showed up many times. The CDR3, as DNA: TGTGCCAGTAGTACAAACCTGCGGACTGAAGCTTTCTTT. It codes for CASSTNLRTEAFF. This sequence joins TRBV19 and TRBJ1-1, with D uncertain. The CDR3 loop spans 13 amino acids. The V gene lost 4 bases and the J gene lost 5 bases, with 11 bases spanning the gap. The V gene's germline CDR1 is LNHDA and CDR2 SQIVND (reference sequence).

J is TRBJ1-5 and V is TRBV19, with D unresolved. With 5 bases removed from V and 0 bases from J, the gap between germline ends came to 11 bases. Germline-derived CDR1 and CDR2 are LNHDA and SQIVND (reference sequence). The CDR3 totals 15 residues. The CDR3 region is CASSAGPPSNQPQHF. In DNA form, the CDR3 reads TGTGCCAGTAGTGCCGGGCCTCCTAGCAATCAGCCCCAGCATTTT.

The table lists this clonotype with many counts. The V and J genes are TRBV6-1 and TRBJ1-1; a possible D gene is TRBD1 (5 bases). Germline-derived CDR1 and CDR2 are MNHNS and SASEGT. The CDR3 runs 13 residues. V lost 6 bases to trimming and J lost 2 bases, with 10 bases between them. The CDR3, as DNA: TGTGCCAGCAGGCGGACACAAAACACTGAAGCTTTCTTT. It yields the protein CASRRTQNTEAFF.

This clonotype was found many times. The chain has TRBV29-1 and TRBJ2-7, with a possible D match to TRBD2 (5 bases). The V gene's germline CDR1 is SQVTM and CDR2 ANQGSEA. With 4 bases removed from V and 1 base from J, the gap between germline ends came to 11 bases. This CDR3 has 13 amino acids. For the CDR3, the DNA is TGCAGCGTTGTCGAGGGCAGTTCCTACGAGCAGTACTTC. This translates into CSVVEGSSYEQYF.

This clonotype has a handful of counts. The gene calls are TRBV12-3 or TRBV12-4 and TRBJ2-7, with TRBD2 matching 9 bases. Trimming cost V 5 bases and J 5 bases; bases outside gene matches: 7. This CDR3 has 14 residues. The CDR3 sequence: CASSDYSGSNEQYF. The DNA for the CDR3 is TGTGCCAGCAGTGATTATAGCGGGAGTAACGAGCAGTACTTC.

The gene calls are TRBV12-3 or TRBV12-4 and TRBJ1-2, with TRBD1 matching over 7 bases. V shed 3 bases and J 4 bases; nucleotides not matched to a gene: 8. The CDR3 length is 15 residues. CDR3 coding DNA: TGTGCCAGCAGTTTCGACAGGGCGGCGAGCTATGGCTACACCTTC. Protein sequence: CASSFDRAASYGYTF.

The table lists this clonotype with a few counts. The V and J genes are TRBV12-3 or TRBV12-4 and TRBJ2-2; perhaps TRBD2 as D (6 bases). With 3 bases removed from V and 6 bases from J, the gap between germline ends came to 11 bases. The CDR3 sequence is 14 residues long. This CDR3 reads CASSFGREAGELFF. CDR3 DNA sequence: TGTGCCAGCAGTTTTGGCAGGGAGGCCGGGGAGCTGTTTTTT.

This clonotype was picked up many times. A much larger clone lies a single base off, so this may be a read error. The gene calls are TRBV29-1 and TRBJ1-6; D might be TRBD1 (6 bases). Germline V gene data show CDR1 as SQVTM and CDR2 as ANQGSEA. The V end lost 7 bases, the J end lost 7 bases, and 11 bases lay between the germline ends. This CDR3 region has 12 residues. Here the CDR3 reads CSARGGNSPLHF. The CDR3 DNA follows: TGCAGCGCCAGGGGCGGGAATTCACCCCTCCACTTT.

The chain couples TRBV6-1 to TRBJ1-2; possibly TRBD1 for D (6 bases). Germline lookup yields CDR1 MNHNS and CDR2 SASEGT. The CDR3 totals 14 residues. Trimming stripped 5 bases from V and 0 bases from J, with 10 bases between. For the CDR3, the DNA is TGTGCCAGCAGTACAGGGACTACTAACTATGGCTACACCTTC. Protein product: CASSTGTTNYGYTF.

CDR3 residues: CASSPPNREPSGANVLTF. The DNA of the CDR3 is TGTGCCAGCTCACCACCGAACAGGGAACCCTCTGGGGCCAACGTCCTGACTTTC. V gene TRBV18 combines with J gene TRBJ2-6; D may be TRBD1 (6 bases). The CDR3 consists of 18 residues. V lost 0 bases, J lost 0 bases, and 12 bases lay in between. Looked up from germline, CDR1 is KGHSH and CDR2 is LQKENI. Using reference TRBV18 and TRBJ2-6 for the parts outside the CDR3, the full variable domain is NAGVMQNPRHLVRRRGQEARLRCSPMKGHSHVYWYRQLPEEGLKFMVYLQKENIIDESGMPKERFSAEFPKEGPSILRIQQVVRGDSAAYFCASSPPNREPSGANVLTFGAGSRLTVL.